The clone carrying this TCR beta chain was picked up many times. The antigen remains undetermined. The read is 3 residues too short to cover the CDR3 end, so that end is filled in from the germline J gene. V was pared by 4 bases and J by 6 bases, with 11 bases between. The CDR3 contains 13 residues. Germline V CDR1 and CDR2: SGHNT, YENEEA. Blood samples were heparinized, 5 to 8 ml per donor. Sequencing input was equivalent genomic DNA from CVID and controls. Using immunoSEQ multiplex PCR, the repertoire was profiled, and TCRdb retains in-frame clones only, with some absent. The data show roughly 58,000 clones, with none appearing a single time. The data derive from a study of T cell clonality in common variable immunodeficiency. Overall study results and limits: Fewer TCRbeta clones were shared among CVID subjects than controls.

The sample was peripheral blood mononuclear cells. The receptor's source is a person aged 18 to 69 in good health. The chain employs TRBV11-3 and TRBJ2-3; D not resolved. CDR3 DNA, as far as it was read: TGTGCCAGCAGCTCAGGTACCTCCGATACG. This gives the protein CASSSGTSDT. The entire CDR3 is CASSSGTSDTQYF.